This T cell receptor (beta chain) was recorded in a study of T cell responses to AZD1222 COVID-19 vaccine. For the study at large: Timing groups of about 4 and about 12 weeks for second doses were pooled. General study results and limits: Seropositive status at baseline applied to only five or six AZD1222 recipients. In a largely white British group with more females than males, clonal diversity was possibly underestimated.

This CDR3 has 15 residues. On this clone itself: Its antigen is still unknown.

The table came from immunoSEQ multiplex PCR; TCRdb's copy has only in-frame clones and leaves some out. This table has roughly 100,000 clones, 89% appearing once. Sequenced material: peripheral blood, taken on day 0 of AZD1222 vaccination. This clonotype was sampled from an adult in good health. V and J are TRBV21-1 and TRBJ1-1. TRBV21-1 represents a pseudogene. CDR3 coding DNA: TGTGCCAGCAGCAAAGCGGGCCGGCGGGAGGCTGAAGCTTTCTTT. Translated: CASSKAGRREAEAFF.